Listed below are T cell receptor beta chains from one sample, sequenced in a study of T cell responses to AZD1222 COVID-19 vaccine. Data came from immunoSEQ multiplex PCR; TCRdb stores just in-frame clones and leaves some out. The repertoire holds approximately 120,000 clones, with 89% as singletons. The specimen comprised peripheral blood, sampled 28 days after the second AZD1222 dose. These receptors came from an adult who received the AZD1222 COVID-19 vaccine. Both conserved end residues are part of each CDR3. A D gene is named only where the DNA matches it firmly. A clone size is listed for some rows: how often the clone was seen (once, few, many), or a class if it is expanded.

V gene	D gene	clone size	J gene	CDR3 protein	CDR3 DNA
TRBV10-3	-	-	TRBJ2-1	CAISKGGEQFF	TGTGCCATCAGTAAAGGGGGGGAGCAGTTCTTC
TRBV7-9	-	-	TRBJ1-2	CASSRQPYGYTF	TGTGCCAGCAGCAGACAGCCCTATGGCTACACCTTC
TRBV7-2	-	-	TRBJ1-3	CASSLEGSQFGNTIYF	TGTGCCAGCAGCTTAGAAGGCAGCCAATTCGGAAACACCATATATTTT
TRBV5-1	-	-	TRBJ2-1	CASSLGTVSSYNEQFF	TGCGCCAGCAGCTTGGGGACCGTTAGCTCCTACAATGAGCAGTTCTTC
TRBV10-3	-	-	TRBJ1-1	CATLRGGTTEAFF	TGTGCCACCTTGAGGGGGGGGACCACTGAAGCTTTCTTT
TRBV7-9	TRBD1	once	TRBJ1-2	CASSAGTGANYGYTF	TGTGCCAGCAGCGCCGGGACAGGGGCTAACTATGGCTACACCTTC
TRBV6-1	-	-	TRBJ1-6	CASSELQGNSPLHF	TGTGCCAGCAGTGAATTGCAGGGGAATTCACCCCTCCACTTT
TRBV7-8	TRBD1	-	TRBJ1-2	CASSAGTGGGRYGYTF	TGTGCCAGCAGCGCAGGGACAGGGGGCGGTCGGTATGGCTACACCTTC
TRBV5-1	-	-	TRBJ1-4	CASSSGPVDEKLFF	TGCGCCAGCAGCTCGGGGCCAGTAGATGAAAAACTGTTTTTT
TRBV2	-	-	TRBJ1-5	CASSVDGGRQPQHF	TGTGCCAGCAGTGTGGACGGCGGACGTCAGCCCCAGCATTTT
TRBV5-1	TRBD1	-	TRBJ1-3	CASSLGGTAGNTIYF	TGCGCCAGCAGCTTGGGCGGGACAGCTGGAAACACCATATATTTT
TRBV30	TRBD1	once	TRBJ1-4	CAWSKGAGGSEKLFF	TGTGCCTGGAGTAAGGGGGCAGGGGGATCTGAAAAACTGTTTTTT
TRBV19	TRBD1	-	TRBJ1-6	CASSSRTGDGSPLHF	TGTGCCAGTAGTTCACGGACAGGGGACGGTTCACCCCTCCACTTT
TRBV30	TRBD1	-	TRBJ1-4	CAWSDQGGVRGEKLFF	TGTGCCTGGAGTGACCAGGGGGGGGTGAGGGGTGAAAAACTGTTTTTT
TRBV7-7	-	-	TRBJ2-2	CASSLGGPDTGELFF	TGTGCTAGCAGCTTAGGGGGTCCGGACACCGGGGAGCTGTTTTTT
TRBV7-9	-	-	TRBJ2-1	CASSFGIAGPYNEQFF	TGTGCCAGCAGCTTTGGGATCGCGGGGCCTTACAATGAGCAGTTCTTC
TRBV2	-	-	TRBJ1-1	CASSRVFDTEAFF	TGTGCCAGCAGTCGGGTCTTCGACACTGAAGCTTTCTTT
TRBV19	-	-	TRBJ1-1	CASSIGREAFF	TGTGCCAGTAGTATAGGCAGAGAAGCTTTCTTT
TRBV7-2	TRBD1	-	TRBJ1-1	CASSPRDRGLTEAFF	TGTGCCAGCAGCCCCAGGGACAGGGGGCTAACTGAAGCTTTCTTT
TRBV27	TRBD1	-	TRBJ2-7	CASSLWDSPYEQYF	TGTGCCAGCAGTTTGTGGGACAGCCCCTACGAGCAGTACTTC
TRBV9	-	-	TRBJ1-1	CASSAPSTEAFF	TGTGCCAGCAGCGCCCCCTCCACTGAAGCTTTCTTT
TRBV10-3	-	once	TRBJ1-1	CAISPYREGNTEAFF	TGTGCCATCAGCCCCTACAGGGAGGGGAACACTGAAGCTTTCTTT
TRBV4-1	-	-	TRBJ2-1	CASSQAVYDEQFF	TGCGCCAGCAGCCAAGCGGTGTACGATGAGCAGTTCTTC
TRBV10-2	TRBD1	-	TRBJ1-1	CASSADRGTEAFF	TGCGCCAGCAGTGCCGACAGGGGCACTGAAGCTTTCTTT
TRBV3-1/TRBV3-2	-	-	TRBJ1-6	CASSQRSLNSPLHF	TGTGCCAGCAGCCAACGGAGTTTGAATTCACCCCTCCACTTT
TRBV19	-	once	TRBJ1-6	CASSWAETRHNSPLHF	TGTGCCAGTAGCTGGGCGGAGACACGGCATAATTCACCCCTCCACTTT
TRBV7-9	TRBD2	-	TRBJ2-1	CASIPSGSSYNEQFF	TGTGCCAGCATCCCTAGCGGGAGCTCCTACAATGAGCAGTTCTTC
TRBV7-2	-	-	TRBJ1-1	CASSLVIQGPGEAFF	TGTGCCAGCAGCTTAGTTATTCAGGGGCCGGGTGAAGCTTTCTTT
TRBV6-5	-	-	TRBJ1-1	CASTSTWTQNTEAFF	TGTGCCAGCACTTCGACCTGGACACAGAACACTGAAGCTTTCTTT
TRBV20-1	TRBD1	-	TRBJ1-1	CSASDRTEAFF	TGCAGTGCTTCGGACAGGACTGAAGCTTTCTTT
TRBV6-5	-	-	TRBJ1-4	CASRGSATNEKLFF	TGTGCCAGCAGGGGGTCTGCAACTAATGAAAAACTGTTTTTT
TRBV2	-	-	TRBJ2-5	CASSGGVVQTQYF	TGTGCCAGCAGTGGAGGGGTTGTGCAGACCCAGTACTTC
TRBV29-1	TRBD1	-	TRBJ1-4	CSVDSPTGGNEKLFF	TGCAGCGTTGATTCCCCGACAGGGGGGAATGAAAAACTGTTTTTT
TRBV7-9	-	-	TRBJ2-4	CASSYPSGAKNIQYF	TGTGCCAGCAGCTACCCCTCAGGGGCCAAAAACATTCAGTACTTC
TRBV28	TRBD1	-	TRBJ1-1	CAVQGGMNTEAFF	TGTGCCGTCCAGGGGGGGATGAACACTGAAGCTTTCTTT
TRBV30	-	-	TRBJ2-7	CAWSVQGPEQYF	TGTGCCTGGAGTGTTCAAGGGCCCGAGCAGTACTTC
TRBV11-2	-	-	TRBJ2-7	CASSPRLGEQYF	TGTGCCAGCAGCCCCAGACTTGGCGAGCAGTACTTC
TRBV4-1	TRBD1	-	TRBJ1-3	CASSQDRGTALSGNTIYF	TGCGCCAGCAGCCAAGATCGGGGGACAGCTCTCTCTGGAAACACCATATATTTT
TRBV3-1/TRBV3-2	-	-	TRBJ1-1	CASSPSDRNTEAFF	TGTGCCAGCAGCCCTTCGGACAGGAACACTGAAGCTTTCTTT
TRBV3-1/TRBV3-2	-	-	TRBJ1-5	CASSQTGIGNQPQHF	TGTGCCAGCAGCCAAACAGGGATCGGAAATCAGCCCCAGCATTTT
TRBV2	-	-	TRBJ1-4	CASSPRPPGAGEKLFF	TGTGCCAGCAGTCCTCGTCCCCCAGGGGCAGGTGAAAAACTGTTTTTT
TRBV6-5	-	-	TRBJ1-2	CASSYSITGNYGYTF	TGTGCCAGCAGTTACTCGATTACAGGAAACTATGGCTACACCTTC
TRBV3-1/TRBV3-2	TRBD1	-	TRBJ2-5	CASSQTISGQGPETQYF	TGTGCCAGCAGCCAAACCATCTCGGGACAGGGACCAGAGACCCAGTACTTC
TRBV4-2	-	-	TRBJ1-6	CASSQVASGDSYNSPLHF	TGTGCCAGCAGCCAAGTGGCCTCAGGGGACTCCTATAATTCACCCCTCCACTTT
TRBV29-1	TRBD1	-	TRBJ1-2	CSVGQGGYGYTF	TGCAGCGTTGGACAGGGGGGCTATGGCTACACCTTC
TRBV28	TRBD1	-	TRBJ1-2	CASSQQGNGYTF	TGTGCCAGCAGTCAACAGGGGAACGGCTACACCTTC